These 30 T cell receptor beta chains were sequenced from one sample in a study of cytomegalovirus exposure and HLA in healthy donors. PCR employed 60 Vbeta and 13 Jbeta primers. The method was immunoSEQ multiplex PCR; TCRdb's version includes in-frame clones alone and lacks a portion of them. Here the sample table reports about 150,000 clones. The specimen sequenced was PBMCs. These receptors all come from a man aged 30 to 45 in good health and CMV-seronegative.

The V call is TRBV6-1, the J call TRBJ1-6; perhaps TRBD1 as D (5 bases). V shed 6 bases and J shed 8 bases, with 11 bases lying between them. This CDR3 region has 13 residues. Germline CDR1 and CDR2: MNHNS and SASEGT. CDR3 nucleotides: TGTGCCAGCAGGGACCAGGGTTATTCACCCCTCCACTTT. Protein sequence: CASRDQGYSPLHF.

This sequence joins TRBV19 and TRBJ2-5, with D possibly matching TRBD1 (5 bases). Germline CDR1 and CDR2: LNHDA and SQIVND (reference sequence). The V and J ends lost 0 bases and 0 bases respectively, with 11 bases between them. The CDR3 covers 16 residues. This CDR3 reads CASSIDSSGYQETQYF. CDR3 nucleotides: TGTGCCAGTAGTATAGACTCCTCAGGGTACCAAGAGACCCAGTACTTC.

The rearrangement links TRBV10-1 to TRBJ2-7, with 8 bases that match TRBD1. Germline CDR1 and CDR2: WNHNN and SYGVQD (reference sequence). The CDR3 totals 14 residues. V shed 10 bases and J 5 bases; nucleotides not matched to a gene: 13. Written as DNA, the CDR3 is TGCGCCACCTCTCTGGGACAGGACCCTCACGAGCAGTACTTC. This codes for CATSLGQDPHEQYF.

V and J are TRBV5-1 and TRBJ1-2; tentatively, D is TRBD1 (6 bases). The ends were cut back, 6 bases at V and 8 bases at J, with 20 bases in the middle. This CDR3 has 14 residues. Germline lookup yields CDR1 SGHRS and CDR2 YFSETQ. As DNA, the CDR3 is TGCGCCAGCACAGAGACAGGCCGTCTCGGGGGCTACACCTTC. It yields the protein CASTETGRLGGYTF.

This chain uses TRBV7-9 with TRBJ2-7; 8 bases match TRBD1. The germline V gene encodes CDR1 SEHNR and CDR2 FQNEAQ (reference sequence). The CDR3 has 15 amino acids. V was clipped by 2 bases and J by 0 bases; unmatched bases: 3. In DNA form, the CDR3 reads TGTGCCAGCAGCTTAATCGGACAGGGCTCCTACGAGCAGTACTTC. The encoded protein is CASSLIGQGSYEQYF.

This clone registers medium-sized by frequency. The gene calls are TRBV2 and TRBJ1-5; D is unresolved. CDR3 size: 14 residues. Germline V lookup: CDR1 SNHLY, CDR2 FYNNEI. The V and J ends lost 1 base and 6 bases respectively, with 10 bases between them. Here the CDR3 reads CASSEGVFPQPQHF. The CDR3 DNA follows: TGTGCCAGCAGTGAAGGAGTTTTCCCTCAGCCCCAGCATTTT. Looking up the rest from reference TRBV2 and TRBJ1-5 gives the full variable domain: EPEVTQTPSHQVTQMGQEVILRCVPISNHLYFYWYRQILGQKVEFLVSFYNNEISEKSEIFDDQFSVERPDGSNFTLKIRSTKLEDSAMYFCASSEGVFPQPQHFGDGTRLSIL.

V usage is TRBV30 and J usage is TRBJ1-2; D may be TRBD1 (5 bases). CDR1 and CDR2 (germline): GTSNPN, SVGIG (reference sequence). V gave up 0 bases and J gave up 8 bases, with 16 bases separating them. This CDR3 has 14 amino acids. The CDR3, as DNA: TGTGCCTGGAGTGTCGGGGAGGGGTATGGAGGCTACACCTTC. It yields the protein CAWSVGEGYGGYTF.

The rearrangement joins TRBV29-1 to TRBJ1-5, with D perhaps TRBD1 (6 bases). Trimming stripped 5 bases from V and 10 bases from J, with 21 bases between. Looked up from germline, CDR1 is SQVTM and CDR2 is ANQGSEA. There are 14 residues in the CDR3. The CDR3 DNA is TGCAGCGTTTCCGCGGGGGCCACGGAAGGACCCCAGCATTTT. Amino acid sequence: CSVSAGATEGPQHF.

Turning to this clone: The same CDR3 can be traced to other DNA sequences in this sample. The CDR3 is CSASSYNEQFF. In DNA, the CDR3 is TGCAGTGCGAGCTCCTACAATGAGCAGTTCTTC. V gene TRBV20-1 combines with J gene TRBJ2-1; unclear D gene. The CDR3 runs 11 residues. Between the trimmed V and J ends, which lost 6 bases and 0 bases, there was a span of 3 bases. CDR1 is DFQATT, CDR2 SNEGSKA, per germline (reference sequence).

This chain's CDR3 is CATSLGQGEKLFF. The CDR3 DNA is TGTGCCACCAGCCTCGGACAAGGTGAAAAACTGTTTTTT. This sequence joins TRBV15 and TRBJ1-4; tentative D call: TRBD1 (5 bases). Germline values: CDR1 LNHNV, CDR2 YYDKDF (reference sequence). V was shortened by 5 bases and J by 7 bases, with 11 bases between the two germline ends. This CDR3 is built from 13 residues.

The chain has TRBV5-4 and TRBJ2-2, with D possibly TRBD1 on 5 matching bases. V lost 1 base and J 0 bases, leaving 10 bases between the germline ends. The CDR3 spans 16 residues. Germline CDR1 is SGHNT and CDR2 is YYREEE (reference sequence). CDR3 in amino acids: CASSLFQGTNTGELFF. CDR3 coding DNA: TGTGCCAGCAGCTTGTTTCAGGGTACGAACACCGGGGAGCTGTTTTTT.

The chain recombines TRBV6-1 with TRBJ2-7; TRBD1 aligns across 8 bases. The CDR3 runs 14 residues. With 2 bases clipped from V and 5 bases from J, the junction kept 5 bases outside the gene matches. Germline V gene lookup returns CDR1 MNHNS and CDR2 SASEGT. CDR3 sequence (DNA): TGTGCCAGCAGTGAACCGGGACAGGACCACGAGCAGTACTTC. As protein: CASSEPGQDHEQYF.

The CDR3 reads CASSSRTSGRETQYF. The DNA of the CDR3 is TGCGCCAGCAGCTCAAGGACTAGCGGGAGAGAGACCCAGTACTTC. The V gene is TRBV5-1, the J gene TRBJ2-5, with TRBD2 matching over 13 bases. Germline assignment: CDR1 SGHRS and CDR2 YFSETQ. V lost 3 bases, J lost 4 bases, and 3 bases stayed unmatched. The CDR3 totals 15 residues.

As DNA, the CDR3 is TGCGCCAGCAGTTCTTTAGCGGGAGGGGGCACAGATACGCAGTATTTT. This translates into CASSSLAGGGTDTQYF. This chain joins TRBV5-1 and TRBJ2-3, with TRBD2 matching over 11 bases. The length of the CDR3 is 16 residues. Germline CDR1 reads SGHRS; CDR2 reads YFSETQ. V was pared by 5 bases and J by 1 base, with 6 bases of the junction left unmatched.

The J gene is TRBJ1-1, the V gene TRBV27; no clear D. V shed 0 bases and J shed 4 bases, with 6 bases lying between them. Germline CDR1 is MNHEY and CDR2 is SMNVEV (reference sequence). The CDR3 is made up of 13 amino acids. CDR3 in amino acids: CASSLSQVTEAFF. The CDR3 DNA reads as TGTGCCAGCAGTTTATCCCAGGTCACTGAAGCTTTCTTT.

The chain employs TRBV19 and TRBJ1-5, with D hard to call. Germline V lookup: CDR1 LNHDA, CDR2 SQIVND (reference sequence). V lost 7 bases and J lost 5, with 18 bases in between. The CDR3 is made up of 15 amino acids. CDR3 DNA: TGTGCCAGTAACCGACCACAAAAGGGAGATCAGCCCCAGCATTTT. The encoded protein is CASNRPQKGDQPQHF. Looking up the rest from reference TRBV19 and TRBJ1-5 gives the full variable domain: DGGITQSPKYLFRKEGQNVTLSCEQNLNHDAMYWYRQDPGQGLRLIYYSQIVNDFQKGDIAEGYSVSREKKESFPLTVTSAQKNPTAFYLCASNRPQKGDQPQHFGDGTRLSIL.

The V call is TRBV7-2, the J call TRBJ1-5; 8 nucleotides agree with TRBD1. Germline V lookup: CDR1 SGHTA, CDR2 FQGNSA. CDR3 size: 18 residues. J was trimmed by 0 bases and V by 0 bases; bases with no gene match: 7. DNA of the CDR3: TGTGCCAGCAGCTTAGCGGTAGGACAGGGTCTTAGCAATCAGCCCCAGCATTTT. Amino acid sequence: CASSLAVGQGLSNQPQHF.

The rearrangement links TRBV7-9 to TRBJ2-3; D is unclear. Germline lookup yields CDR1 SEHNR and CDR2 FQNEAQ (reference sequence). This CDR3 has 12 residues. V lost 7 bases and J 2 bases, leaving 7 bases between the germline ends. CDR3 in amino acids: CASIPNTDTQYF. CDR3 nucleotides: TGTGCCAGCATCCCCAACACAGATACGCAGTATTTT.

This sequence joins TRBV6-6 and TRBJ1-1, with 7 bases lining up with TRBD1. The trim removed 7 bases at V and 0 bases at J, leaving 2 bases unmatched. The CDR3 runs to 13 residues. Germline loops: CDR1 MNHNY, CDR2 SVGAGI (reference sequence). CDR3 nucleotide sequence: TGTGCCAGCAAGGACAGGATGAACACTGAAGCTTTCTTT. Amino acids: CASKDRMNTEAFF.

The J gene is TRBJ2-1, the V gene TRBV7-6, with 8 bases that match TRBD1. Looked up from germline, CDR1 is SGHVS and CDR2 is FNYEAQ. The CDR3 sequence is 17 residues long. J gave up 0 bases and V 1 base, and 5 bases lay outside the gene matches. CDR3 nucleotide sequence: TGTGCCAGCAGCTTAGATAGGGACAGGAGCTCCTACAATGAGCAGTTCTTC. Residues: CASSLDRDRSSYNEQFF.

This chain joins TRBV4-1 and TRBJ1-5; 10 bases are shared with TRBD1. Trimming removed 2 bases from V and 1 base from J; junction bases left unmatched: 14. This CDR3 is 20 amino acids long. Germline CDR1 is MGHRA and CDR2 is YSYEKL. This CDR3 is CASSQLQLRQGAKSNQPQHF. CDR3 coding DNA: TGCGCCAGCAGCCAACTACAACTTCGACAGGGGGCGAAGAGCAATCAGCCCCAGCATTTT.

This sequence joins TRBV7-2 and TRBJ2-3, with D maybe TRBD1 (5 bases). Germline CDR1 reads SGHTA; CDR2 reads FQGNSA. Trimming stripped 3 bases from V and 3 bases from J, with 10 bases between. The CDR3 covers 14 residues. CDR3 protein: CASSFSGATDTQYF. In nucleotides, the CDR3 is TGTGCCAGCAGCTTCTCTGGGGCAACAGATACGCAGTATTTT. Combining the CDR3 with reference TRBV7-2 and TRBJ2-3 gives the whole variable domain GAGVSQSPSNKVTEKGKDVELRCDPISGHTALYWYRQSLGQGLEFLIYFQGNSAPDKSGLPSDRFSAERTGGSVSTLTIQRTQQEDSAVYLCASSFSGATDTQYFGPGTRLTVL.

CDR3 in amino acids: CASSFGGPGVQETQYF. CDR3 nucleotide sequence: TGTGCCAGCAGCTTTGGGGGACCGGGGGTTCAAGAGACCCAGTACTTC. The J gene is TRBJ2-5, the V gene TRBV5-4; D may be TRBD2 (6 bases). Germline lookup yields CDR1 SGHNT and CDR2 YYREEE (reference sequence). The CDR3 has 16 amino acids. With 2 bases removed from V and 2 bases from J, the gap between germline ends came to 16 bases.

The chain couples TRBV11-1 to TRBJ2-1; 8 nucleotides match TRBD2. Trimming removed 3 bases from V and 0 bases from J; junction bases left unmatched: 7. Germline V CDR1 and CDR2: SGHAT, FQDESV (reference sequence). The CDR3 spans 17 residues. CDR3 region: CASSFQNGRASYNEQFF. CDR3 nucleotides: TGTGCCAGCAGCTTTCAAAACGGGAGGGCCTCCTACAATGAGCAGTTCTTC.

V gene TRBV4-1 combines with J gene TRBJ1-5; 8 nucleotides align to TRBD1. CDR1 MGHRA and CDR2 YSYEKL come from the germline V gene. This CDR3 is 14 amino acids long. The trim removed 6 bases at V and 6 bases at J, leaving 7 bases unmatched. CDR3 amino acids: CASRLQGGGQPQHF. The CDR3, as DNA: TGCGCCAGCAGATTACAGGGGGGAGGTCAGCCCCAGCATTTT.

The V gene is TRBV18, the J gene TRBJ1-2; D possibly corresponds to TRBD1 (6 bases). The ends were cut back, 3 bases at V and 6 bases at J, with 17 bases in the middle. The CDR3 covers 15 residues. The germline gives CDR1 KGHSH, CDR2 LQKENI. In DNA form, the CDR3 reads TGTGCCAGCTCACCTAACGGACAGCCCTTCGATGGCTACACCTTC. It translates to CASSPNGQPFDGYTF. The full variable domain, its missing parts supplied by reference TRBV18 and TRBJ1-2, is NAGVMQNPRHLVRRRGQEARLRCSPMKGHSHVYWYRQLPEEGLKFMVYLQKENIIDESGMPKERFSAEFPKEGPSILRIQQVVRGDSAAYFCASSPNGQPFDGYTFGSGTRLTVV.

The genes are TRBV5-1 and TRBJ2-3, with no clear D. The length of the CDR3 is 14 residues. Germline V gives CDR1 SGHRS, CDR2 YFSETQ. The ends were cut back, 0 bases at V and 4 bases at J, with 9 bases in the middle. In nucleotides, the CDR3 is TGCGCCAGCAGCTTGGGAGGAATTGCAGATACGCAGTATTTT. It translates to CASSLGGIADTQYF.

Remarks on this clone: Compared with germline, one end of the junction differs, possibly owing to a read error. The chain recombines TRBV18 with TRBJ1-5, with D hard to call. CDR3 length: 13 amino acids. CDR1 KGHSH and CDR2 LQKENI come from the germline V gene. For the CDR3, the DNA is TGTGCCAGCTCACCACCGTCGGGTCAGTCCCAGCATTTT. This codes for CASSPPSGQSQHF. The complete variable domain, with remaining parts taken from reference TRBV18 and TRBJ1-5, reads NAGVMQNPRHLVRRRGQEARLRCSPMKGHSHVYWYRQLPEEGLKFMVYLQKENIIDESGMPKERFSAEFPKEGPSILRIQQVVRGDSAAYFCASSPPSGQSQHFGDGTRLSIL.

The chain employs TRBV10-3 and TRBJ2-7; D may be TRBD2 (6 bases). Germline V CDR1 and CDR2: ENHRY, SYGVKD. The CDR3 totals 12 residues. V lost 8 bases and J lost 2, with 10 bases in between. CDR3 bases: TGTGCCATCGGGGAGGCGACCTACGAGCAGTACTTC. Its protein product is CAIGEATYEQYF.

This chain connects TRBV4-1 to TRBJ2-1; TRBD2 might be the D (5 bases). The V end lost 2 bases, the J end lost 2 bases, and 10 bases lay between the germline ends. CDR1 and CDR2 from the germline V gene are MGHRA and YSYEKL. The CDR3 extends over 15 amino acids. The CDR3 sequence is CASSQSPAAYNEQFF. The CDR3, as DNA: TGCGCCAGCAGCCAAAGTCCAGCGGCCTACAATGAGCAGTTCTTC.